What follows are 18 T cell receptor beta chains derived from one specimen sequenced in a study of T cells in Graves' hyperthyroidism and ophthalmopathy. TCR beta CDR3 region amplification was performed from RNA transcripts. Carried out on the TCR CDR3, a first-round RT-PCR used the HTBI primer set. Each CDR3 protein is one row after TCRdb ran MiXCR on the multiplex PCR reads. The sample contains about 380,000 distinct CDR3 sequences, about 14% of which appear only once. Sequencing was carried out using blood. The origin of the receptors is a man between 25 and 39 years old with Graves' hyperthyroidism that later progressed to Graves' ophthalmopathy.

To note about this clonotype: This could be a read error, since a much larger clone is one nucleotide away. The DNA of the CDR3 is TGTGCCAGCAGCCAATCAGGGTATCAGTCCCAGCATTTT. Its protein product is CASSQSGYQSQHF. The chain employs TRBV3-1 and TRBJ1-5, with D perhaps TRBD1 (5 bases). CDR1 is LGHDT and CDR2 is YNNKEL in the germline V gene (reference sequence). The CDR3 consists of 13 residues.

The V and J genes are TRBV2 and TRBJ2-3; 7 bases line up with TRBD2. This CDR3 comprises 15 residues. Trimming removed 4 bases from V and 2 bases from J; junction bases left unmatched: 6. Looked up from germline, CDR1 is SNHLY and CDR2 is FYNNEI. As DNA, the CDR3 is TGTGCCAGCAGTGCGGCTAGCGGACTCACAGATACGCAGTATTTT. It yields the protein CASSAASGLTDTQYF.

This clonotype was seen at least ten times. The CDR3 DNA sequence: TGCGCCAGCAGCGCCCGACAGGGACGGGATGAAAAACTGTTTTTT. It translates to CASSARQGRDEKLFF. This chain connects TRBV5-1 to TRBJ1-4, with 7 bases matching TRBD1. Germline CDR1 is SGHRS and CDR2 is YFSETQ. The CDR3 length is 15 residues. V lost 4 bases, J lost 6 bases, and 9 bases stayed unmatched. The full variable domain, with the rest looked up from reference TRBV5-1 and TRBJ1-4, is KAGVTQTPRYLIKTRGQQVTLSCSPISGHRSVSWYQQTPGQGLQFLFEYFSETQRNKGNFPGRFSGRQFSNSRSEMNVSTLELGDSALYLCASSARQGRDEKLFFGSGTQLSVL.

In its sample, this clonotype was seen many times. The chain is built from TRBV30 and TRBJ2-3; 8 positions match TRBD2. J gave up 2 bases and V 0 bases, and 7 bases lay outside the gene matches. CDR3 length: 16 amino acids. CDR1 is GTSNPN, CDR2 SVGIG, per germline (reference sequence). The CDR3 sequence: CAWSVFGGGYTDTQYF. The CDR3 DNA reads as TGTGCCTGGAGTGTTTTTGGCGGGGGGTACACAGATACGCAGTATTTT.

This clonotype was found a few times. CDR3 protein: CASSAQQGVYGYTF. CDR3 nucleotide sequence: TGTGCCAGCAGCGCTCAACAGGGGGTCTATGGCTACACCTTC. The V gene is TRBV5-5, the J gene TRBJ1-2, with 8 bases aligning to TRBD1. The CDR3 covers 14 residues. Germline values: CDR1 SGHKS, CDR2 YYEKEE (reference sequence). Trimming took 4 bases from V and 4 from J; bases not matched to a gene: 6.

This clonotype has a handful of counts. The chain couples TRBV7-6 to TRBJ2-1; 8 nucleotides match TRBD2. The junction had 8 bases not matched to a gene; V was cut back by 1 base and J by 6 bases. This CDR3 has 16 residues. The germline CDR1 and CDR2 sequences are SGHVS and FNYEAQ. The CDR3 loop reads CASSLGWAGGINEQFF. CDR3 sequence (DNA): TGTGCCAGCAGCTTAGGATGGGCGGGGGGTATCAATGAGCAGTTCTTC.

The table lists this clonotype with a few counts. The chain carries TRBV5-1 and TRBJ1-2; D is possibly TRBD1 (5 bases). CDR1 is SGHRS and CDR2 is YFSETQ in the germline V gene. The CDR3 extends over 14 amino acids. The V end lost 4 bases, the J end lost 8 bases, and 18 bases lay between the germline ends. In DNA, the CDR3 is TGCGCCAGCAGCCTAGGCGGTGGGACCGGGGGCTACACCTTC. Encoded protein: CASSLGGGTGGYTF.

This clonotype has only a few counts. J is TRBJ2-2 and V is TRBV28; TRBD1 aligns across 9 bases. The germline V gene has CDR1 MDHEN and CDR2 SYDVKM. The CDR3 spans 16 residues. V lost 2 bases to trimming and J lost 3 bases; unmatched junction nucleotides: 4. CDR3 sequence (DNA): TGTGCCAGCAGTTTACTGGACAGGGGTGACACCGGGGAGCTGTTTTTT. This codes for CASSLLDRGDTGELFF.

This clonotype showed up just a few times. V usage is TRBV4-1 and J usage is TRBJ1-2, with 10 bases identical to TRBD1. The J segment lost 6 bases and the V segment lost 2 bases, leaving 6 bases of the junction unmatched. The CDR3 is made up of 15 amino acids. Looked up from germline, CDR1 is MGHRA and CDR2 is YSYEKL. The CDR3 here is CASSQPGQGIHGYTF. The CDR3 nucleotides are TGCGCCAGCAGCCAACCGGGACAGGGGATCCATGGCTACACCTTC.

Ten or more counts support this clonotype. The CDR3 DNA reads TGTGCCAGCAGTCCAAGACTAGCGGGGGATAGCACAGATACGCAGTATTTT. This encodes CASSPRLAGDSTDTQYF. The rearrangement links TRBV12-3 or TRBV12-4 to TRBJ2-3; 12 nucleotides align to TRBD2. There are 17 residues in the CDR3. V dropped 5 bases and J dropped 0; count of bases not matched to a gene: 6.

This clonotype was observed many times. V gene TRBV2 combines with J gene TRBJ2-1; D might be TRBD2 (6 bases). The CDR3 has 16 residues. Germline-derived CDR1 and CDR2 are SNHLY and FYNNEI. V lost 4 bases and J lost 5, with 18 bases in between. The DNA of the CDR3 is TGTGCCAGCAGTGGTGGCGGGACTCACGCCCACAATGAGCAGTTCTTC. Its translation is CASSGGGTHAHNEQFF. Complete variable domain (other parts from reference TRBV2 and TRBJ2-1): EPEVTQTPSHQVTQMGQEVILRCVPISNHLYFYWYRQILGQKVEFLVSFYNNEISEKSEIFDDQFSVERPDGSNFTLKIRSTKLEDSAMYFCASSGGGTHAHNEQFFGPGTRLTVL.

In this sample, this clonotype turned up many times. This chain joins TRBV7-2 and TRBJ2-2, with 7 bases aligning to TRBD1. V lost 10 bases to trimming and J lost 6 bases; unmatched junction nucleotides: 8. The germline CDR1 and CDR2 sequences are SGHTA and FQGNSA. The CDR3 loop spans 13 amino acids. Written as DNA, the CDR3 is TGTGCCACTAGGGGACAGTCGGCCGGGGAGCTGTTTTTT. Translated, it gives CATRGQSAGELFF.

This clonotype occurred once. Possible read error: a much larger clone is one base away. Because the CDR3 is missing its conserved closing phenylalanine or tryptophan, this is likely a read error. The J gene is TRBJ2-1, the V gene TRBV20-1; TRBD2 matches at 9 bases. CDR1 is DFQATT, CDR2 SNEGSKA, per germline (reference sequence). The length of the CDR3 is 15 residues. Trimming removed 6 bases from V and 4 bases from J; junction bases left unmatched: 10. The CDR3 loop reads CSAEKPLAGYNEQFL. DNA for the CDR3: TGCAGTGCAGAAAAACCCCTAGCGGGGTACAATGAGCAGTTCCTC.

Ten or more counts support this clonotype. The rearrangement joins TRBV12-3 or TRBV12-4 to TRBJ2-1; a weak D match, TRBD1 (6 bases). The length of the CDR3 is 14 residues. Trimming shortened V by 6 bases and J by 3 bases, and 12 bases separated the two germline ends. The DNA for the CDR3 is TGTGCCAGCAGGACAGGTAACCTCTACAATGAGCAGTTCTTC. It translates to CASRTGNLYNEQFF.

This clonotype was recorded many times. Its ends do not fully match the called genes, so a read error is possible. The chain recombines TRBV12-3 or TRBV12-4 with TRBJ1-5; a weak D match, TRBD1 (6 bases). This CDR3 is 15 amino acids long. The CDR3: CATSGGARTYQPQHF. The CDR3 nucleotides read TGTGCCACCAGTGGGGGGGCCCGGACATATCAGCCCCAGCATTTT.

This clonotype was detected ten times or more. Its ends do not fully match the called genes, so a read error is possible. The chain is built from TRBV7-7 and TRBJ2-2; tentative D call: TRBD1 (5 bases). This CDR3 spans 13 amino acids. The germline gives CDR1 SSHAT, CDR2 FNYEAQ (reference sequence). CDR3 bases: TGTGCTAGCAAGGCAGGGTACACCGGGGAGCTGTTTTTT. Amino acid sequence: CASKAGYTGELFF.

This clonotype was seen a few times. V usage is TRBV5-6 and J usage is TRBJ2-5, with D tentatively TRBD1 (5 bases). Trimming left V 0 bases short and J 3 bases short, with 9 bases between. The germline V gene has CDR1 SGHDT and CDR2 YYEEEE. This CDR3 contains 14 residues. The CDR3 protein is CASSLGWTKETQYF. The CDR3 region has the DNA TGTGCCAGCAGCTTGGGCTGGACAAAAGAGACCCAGTACTTC.

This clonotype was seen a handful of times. The CDR3 sequence is CASSLEPLGDSPLHF. CDR3 bases: TGTGCCAGCAGCTTAGAGCCCCTGGGCGATTCACCCCTCCACTTT. This rearrangement joins TRBV7-9 to TRBJ1-6; D gene unclear. Trimming shortened V by 1 base and J by 8 bases, and 12 bases separated the two germline ends. Germline CDR1 SEHNR, CDR2 FQNEAQ (reference sequence). This CDR3 is 15 amino acids long.